The rows below give T cell receptor beta chains drawn from one sample of a study of cytomegalovirus exposure and HLA in healthy donors. Using immunoSEQ multiplex PCR, the repertoire was profiled, and TCRdb retains in-frame clones only, with some absent. The sample has 180,000 or so clones; 72% are singletons. The source material was PBMCs. The receptors stem from a human donor in good health. Each CDR3 is given with its conserved first and last residue. The D gene is left open where the match is weak. Clone sizes are given selectively: once, few, many, or a class where the clone is expanded.

TRBV5-8,NA,NA,TRBJ1-3,TGTGCCAGCAGTCCAGGACAGCCGAGCTCTGGAAACACCATATATTTT,CASSPGQPSSGNTIYF
TRBV5-1,NA,TRBD2,TRBJ2-3,TGCGCCAGCAGCTTGGAACTAGCGGGGGCAGATACGCAGTATTTT,CASSLELAGADTQYF
TRBV11-1,NA,NA,TRBJ2-5,TGTGCCAGCAGCCCACGGGGGAGGCTAGCCACACAAGAGACCCAGTACTTC,CASSPRGRLATQETQYF
TRBV29-1,few,TRBD1,TRBJ2-7,TGCAGCGTTGAAGTGCAGGGGGTTGGCGAGCAGTACTTC,CSVEVQGVGEQYF
TRBV19,NA,TRBD1,TRBJ1-1,TGTGCCAGTAGTATAGTAAACAGGGGGCGTTCTGAAGCTTTCTTT,CASSIVNRGRSEAFF
TRBV7-9,NA,NA,TRBJ2-1,TGTGCCAGCAGCTTAGGCCAGAACAATGAGCAGTTCTTC,CASSLGQNNEQFF
TRBV18,NA,TRBD1,TRBJ1-1,TGTGCCAGCTCAGCACAGGGGGTGCCCAGCACTGAAGCTTTCTTT,CASSAQGVPSTEAFF
TRBV9,once,NA,TRBJ2-5,TGTGCCAGCAGCGCTTACAGCCAACGACAAGAGACCCAGTACTTC,CASSAYSQRQETQYF
TRBV5-6,few,TRBD1,TRBJ2-7,TGTGCCAGCAGCCCATTGACAGGGTCTTACGAGCAGTACTTC,CASSPLTGSYEQYF
TRBV6-4,once,NA,TRBJ2-2,TGTGCCAGCAGTGCAGAGGTGAACACCGGGGAGCTGTTTTTT,CASSAEVNTGELFF